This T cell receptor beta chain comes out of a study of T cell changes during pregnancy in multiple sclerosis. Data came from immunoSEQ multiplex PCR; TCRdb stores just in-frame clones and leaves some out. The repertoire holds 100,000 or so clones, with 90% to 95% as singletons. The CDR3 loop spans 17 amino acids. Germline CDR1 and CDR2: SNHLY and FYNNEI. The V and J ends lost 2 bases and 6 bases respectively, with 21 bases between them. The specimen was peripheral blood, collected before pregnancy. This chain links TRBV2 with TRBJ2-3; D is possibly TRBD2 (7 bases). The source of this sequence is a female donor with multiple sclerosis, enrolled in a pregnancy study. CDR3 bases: TGTGCCAGCAGTGAAAGCTTCGGGGGGCGGCAGGAGGATACGCAGTATTTT. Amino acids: CASSESFGGRQEDTQYF.